The 8 T cell receptor beta chains listed next were all sequenced from one sample in a study of blood T cell repertoires in COVID-19. The data were produced by immunoSEQ multiplex PCR, yet TCRdb's version contains in-frame clones alone and is incomplete. The table includes under 350,000 clones, approximately 86% detected once. Input material: peripheral blood. Source of these receptors: a man between 65 and 85 years old with acute or convalescent COVID-19.

CDR3 amino acids: CASSQDGADTYEQYF. The CDR3 DNA reads as TGTGCCAGCAGCCAAGATGGGGCGGATACCTACGAGCAGTACTTC. The chain joins TRBV14 to TRBJ2-7, with D possibly matching TRBD1 (5 bases). Trimming stripped 0 bases from V and 2 bases from J, with 11 bases between. The CDR3 covers 15 residues. Germline CDR1 and CDR2: SGHDN and FVKESK.

This clone occurred a few times. Other DNA sequences in this sample translate to the same CDR3. V usage is TRBV29-1 and J usage is TRBJ2-6, with a possible D match to TRBD1 (6 bases). CDR3 length: 15 residues. Between the trimmed V and J ends, which lost 6 bases and 0 bases, there was a span of 12 bases. The germline gives CDR1 SQVTM, CDR2 ANQGSEA. CDR3 in DNA: TGCAGCGTCCTACAGGGATCCTCTGGGGCCAACGTCCTGACTTTC. This encodes CSVLQGSSGANVLTF.

The rearrangement joins TRBV9 to TRBJ1-2; maybe TRBD1 (5 bases). With 4 bases removed from V and 7 bases from J, the gap between germline ends came to 11 bases. In germline, CDR1 is SGDLS, CDR2 YYNGEE. The CDR3 length is 12 residues. For the CDR3, the DNA is TGTGCCAGCAGCTCTCAGGGTGGTGGCTACACCTTC. Amino acid sequence: CASSSQGGGYTF.

V usage is TRBV25-1 and J usage is TRBJ2-2, with a weak D call TRBD2 (5 bases). V was cut by 4 bases and J by 6 bases, with 15 bases left in between. The germline V gene has CDR1 MGHDK and CDR2 SYGVNS. The CDR3 is 15 amino acids. The CDR3 loop is CASSGPLSAAGELFF. CDR3 coding DNA: TGTGCCAGCAGTGGCCCGCTTAGCGCCGCCGGGGAGCTGTTTTTT.

The rearrangement links TRBV28 to TRBJ2-1; 11 nucleotides line up with TRBD2. Germline V CDR1 and CDR2: MDHEN, SYDVKM. The CDR3 length is 16 residues. J was trimmed by 3 bases and V by 8 bases; bases with no gene match: 9. The CDR3, as DNA: TGTGCCAGCTGCTTTTTAGCGGGGGGGGTCTACAATGAGCAGTTCTTC. This codes for CASCFLAGGVYNEQFF.

On this clone: Within the sample, other DNA sequences also encode this same CDR3. The chain carries TRBV5-1 and TRBJ2-3, with 8 bases lining up with TRBD1. Unmatched junction bases numbered 5, after V lost 4 bases and J lost 4 bases. The CDR3 is made up of 14 amino acids. The germline CDR1 and CDR2 sequences are SGHRS and YFSETQ. The CDR3 nucleotides are TGCGCCAGCAGCGACCCACAGGGGGCAGATACGCAGTATTTT. Amino acids: CASSDPQGADTQYF.

CDR3 in amino acids: CASRAGTGNSNQPQHF. Written as DNA, the CDR3 is TGCGCCAGCAGGGCCGGGACAGGGAATAGCAATCAGCCCCAGCATTTT. The genes are TRBV10-2 and TRBJ1-5; TRBD1 aligns across 9 bases. V lost 6 bases and J lost 0; bases outside the gene matches: 6. CDR1 and CDR2 (germline): WSHSY, SAAADI. There are 16 residues in the CDR3.

J is TRBJ2-4 and V is TRBV5-5; a possible D gene is TRBD1 (5 bases). V lost 2 bases and J lost 1, with 13 bases in between. Germline CDR1 SGHKS, CDR2 YYEKEE (reference sequence). The length of the CDR3 is 16 residues. The CDR3 region is CASSFPQGAAKNIQYF. The CDR3 DNA sequence: TGTGCCAGCAGCTTCCCTCAAGGGGCGGCCAAAAACATTCAGTACTTC.